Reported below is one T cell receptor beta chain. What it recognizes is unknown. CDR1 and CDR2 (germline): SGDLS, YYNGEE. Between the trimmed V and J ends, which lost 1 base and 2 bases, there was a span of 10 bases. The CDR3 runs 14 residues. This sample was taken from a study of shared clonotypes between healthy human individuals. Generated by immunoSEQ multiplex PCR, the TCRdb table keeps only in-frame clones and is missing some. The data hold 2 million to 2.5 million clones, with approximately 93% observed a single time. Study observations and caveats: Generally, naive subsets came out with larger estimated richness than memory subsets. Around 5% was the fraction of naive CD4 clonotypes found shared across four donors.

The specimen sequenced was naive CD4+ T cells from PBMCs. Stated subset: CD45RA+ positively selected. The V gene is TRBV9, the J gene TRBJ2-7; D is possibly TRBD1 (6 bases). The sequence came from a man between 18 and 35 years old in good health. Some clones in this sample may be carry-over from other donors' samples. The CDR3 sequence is CASSVTGQTYEQYF. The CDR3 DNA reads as TGTGCCAGCAGCGTAACAGGGCAGACCTACGAGCAGTACTTC.